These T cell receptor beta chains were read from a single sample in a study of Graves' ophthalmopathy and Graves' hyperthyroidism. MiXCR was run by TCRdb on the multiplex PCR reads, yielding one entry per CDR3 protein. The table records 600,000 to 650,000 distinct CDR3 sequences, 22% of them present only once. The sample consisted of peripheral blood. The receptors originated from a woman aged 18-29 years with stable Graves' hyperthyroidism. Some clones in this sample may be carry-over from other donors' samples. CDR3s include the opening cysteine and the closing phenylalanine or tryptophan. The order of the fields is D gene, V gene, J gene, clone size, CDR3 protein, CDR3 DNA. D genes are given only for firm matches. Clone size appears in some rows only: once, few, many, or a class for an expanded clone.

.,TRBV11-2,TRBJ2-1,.,CASSPIAGGGGAPRHEQFF,TGTGCCAGCAGCCCCATAGCAGGGGGCGGGGGGGCCCCCCGCCATGAGCAGTTCTTC
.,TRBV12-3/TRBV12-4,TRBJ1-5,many,CASSPHRENQPQHF,TGTGCCAGCAGTCCACACAGGGAGAATCAGCCCCAGCATTTT
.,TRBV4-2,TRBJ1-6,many,CASSQGGAGNSPLHF,TGTGCCAGCAGCCAGGGCGGGGCTGGAAATTCACCCCTCCACTTT
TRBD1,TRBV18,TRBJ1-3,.,CASSPRTGADSGNTIYF,TGTGCCAGCTCACCGAGGACAGGCGCCGACTCTGGAAACACCATATATTTT
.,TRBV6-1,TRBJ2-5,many,CASSALTGRGETQYF,TGTGCCAGCAGTGCCCTGACAGGAAGAGGTGAGACCCAGTACTTC
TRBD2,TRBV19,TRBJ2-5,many,CASSITLGRDDQYF,TGTGCCAGTAGTATTACTTTAGGGAGGGATGACCAGTACTTC
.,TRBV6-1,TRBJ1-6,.,CASSEAGQFNSPLHF,TGTGCCAGCAGTGAAGCGGGCCAGTTTAATTCACCCCTCCACTTT
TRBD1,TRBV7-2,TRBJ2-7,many,CASSLMTGPYEQYF,TGTGCCAGCAGTCTAATGACAGGGCCCTACGAGCAGTACTTC
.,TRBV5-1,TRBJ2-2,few,CASSLRTSSSGELFF,TGCGCCAGCAGCTTGAGGACCTCATCGTCCGGGGAGCTGTTTTTT
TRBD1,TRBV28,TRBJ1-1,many,CASSPGTGNTEALF,TGTGCCAGCAGTCCGGGGACAGGGAACACTGAAGCTCTCTTT
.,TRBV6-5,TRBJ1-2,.,CASSYSGRVGGYTF,TGTGCCAGCAGTTACTCGGGCAGGGTGGGAGGCTACACCTTC
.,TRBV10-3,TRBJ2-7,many,CAISELGGNYEQYF,TGTGCCATCAGTGAGTTAGGGGGGAACTACGAGCAGTACTTC
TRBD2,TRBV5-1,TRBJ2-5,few,CASSLGLAGHQKTQYF,TGCGCCAGCAGCTTGGGGCTAGCGGGACACCAAAAGACCCAGTACTTC
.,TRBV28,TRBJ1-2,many,CASSFRRFEGSLDYGYTF,TGTGCCAGCAGTTTTCGTCGCTTTGAGGGCAGCCTAGACTATGGCTACACCTTC
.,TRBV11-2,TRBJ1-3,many,CASSSSYGNTIYF,TGTGCCAGCAGCTCCTCGTATGGAAACACCATATATTTT
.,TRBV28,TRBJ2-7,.,CASIPQFGEQYF,TGTGCCAGCATCCCCCAGTTCGGCGAGCAGTACTTC
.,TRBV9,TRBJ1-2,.,CASSVDQVHGYTF,TGTGCCAGCAGCGTAGATCAGGTCCATGGCTACACCTTC
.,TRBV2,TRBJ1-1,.,CASRSGEAFF,TGTGCCAGCAGATCGGGAGAAGCTTTCTTT
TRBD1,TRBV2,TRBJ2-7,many,CASSGTGGIPYEQYF,TGTGCCAGCAGTGGGACAGGGGGCATTCCCTACGAGCAGTACTTC
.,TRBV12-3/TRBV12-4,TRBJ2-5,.,CASSFPSTTYQETQYF,TGTGCCAGCAGTTTTCCTTCGACTACGTACCAAGAGACCCAGTATTTC
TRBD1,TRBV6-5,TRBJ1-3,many,CASSYRQGGNTIYF,TGTGCCAGCAGTTACCGACAGGGAGGAAACACCATATATTTT
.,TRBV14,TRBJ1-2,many,CASSQDLVLAGARDYGYTF,TGTGCCAGCAGCCAAGATTTGGTTCTGGCGGGGGCGCGGGACTATGGCTACACCTTC
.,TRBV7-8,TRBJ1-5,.,CASSLRVQGPDQPQHF,TGTGCCAGCAGCCTGAGAGTACAGGGCCCCGATCAGCCCCAGCATTTT
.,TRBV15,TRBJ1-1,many,CATSALVVAEAFF,TGTGCCACCAGCGCTCTAGTGGTCGCTGAAGCTTTCTTT
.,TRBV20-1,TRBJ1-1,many,CSATLPERRVGTEAFF,TGCAGTGCTACCTTGCCTGAGCGACGGGTGGGTACTGAAGCTTTCTTT
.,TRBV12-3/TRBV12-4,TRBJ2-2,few,CASSFERFNTGELFF,TGTGCCAGCAGTTTCGAGAGGTTTAACACCGGGGAGCTGTTTTTT
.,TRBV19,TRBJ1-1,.,CASSTHRRTEAFF,TGTGCCAGTAGTACGCACAGGAGAACTGAAGCTTTCTTT
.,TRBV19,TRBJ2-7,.,CASSISLASSYEQYF,TGTGCCAGTAGTATCTCGCTAGCCAGCTCCTACGAGCAGTACTTC
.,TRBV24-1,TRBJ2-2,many,CATSDYLAGGELFF,TGTGCCACCAGTGATTATCTAGCAGGCGGGGAGCTGTTTTTT
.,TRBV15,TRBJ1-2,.,CATTKWGMDNYGYTF,TGTGCCACCACAAAATGGGGCATGGATAACTATGGCTACACCTTC
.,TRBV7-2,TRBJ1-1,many,CASSWTALNTEAFF,TGTGCCAGCAGCTGGACAGCTTTGAACACTGAAGCTTTCTTT
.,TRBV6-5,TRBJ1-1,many,CASSYSGFGSTEAFF,TGTGCCAGCAGTTACTCGGGCTTTGGAAGCACTGAAGCTTTCTTT
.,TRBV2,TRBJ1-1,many,CASSEPERVKAFF,TGTGCCAGCAGTGAACCCGAGAGGGTGAAAGCTTTCTTT
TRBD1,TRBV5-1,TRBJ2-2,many,CASSITGTANTGELFF,TGCGCCAGCAGCATAACCGGGACAGCGAACACCGGGGAGCTGTTTTTT
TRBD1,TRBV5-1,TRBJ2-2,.,CASSLSTGGRTTGELFF,TGCGCCAGCAGCTTGTCGACAGGGGGCAGAACCACCGGGGAGCTGTTTTTT
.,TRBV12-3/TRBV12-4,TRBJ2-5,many,CASSLVMYGSQETQYF,TGTGCCAGCAGTTTAGTTATGTATGGAAGCCAAGAGACCCAGTACTTC
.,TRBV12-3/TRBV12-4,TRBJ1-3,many,CASSQQESGNTIYF,TGTGCCAGCAGTCAACAGGAATCTGGAAACACCATATATTTT
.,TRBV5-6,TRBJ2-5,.,CASSWAIVETQYF,TGTGCCAGCAGCTGGGCCATCGTGGAGACCCAGTACTTC
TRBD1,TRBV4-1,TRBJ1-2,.,CASSQVVVSRNRGSYGYTF,TGCGCCAGCAGCCAAGTAGTGGTATCTCGGAACAGGGGCTCCTATGGCTACACCTTC
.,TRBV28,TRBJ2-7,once,CASTRGMTAAYEQYF,TGTGCCAGCACCCGCGGGATGACAGCTGCCTACGAGCAGTACTTC
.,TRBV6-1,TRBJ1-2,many,CASSAGNGYTF,TGTGCCAGCAGTGCAGGGAATGGCTACACCTTC
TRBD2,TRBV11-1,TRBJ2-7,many,CASSSVAGGEHEQYF,TGTGCCAGCAGCTCGGTGGCGGGAGGGGAGCACGAGCAGTACTTC
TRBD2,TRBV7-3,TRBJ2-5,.,CASSSRGDIAPPSKETQYF,TGTGCCAGCAGCTCCCGGGGGGATATAGCCCCACCCTCCAAAGAGACCCAGTACTTC
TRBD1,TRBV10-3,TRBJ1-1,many,CAISSPRQGATEAFF,TGTGCCATCAGTTCCCCGAGACAGGGGGCCACTGAAGCTTTCTTT
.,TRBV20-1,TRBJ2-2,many,CSARDLGAGTGELFF,TGCAGTGCTAGAGATTTGGGGGCGGGCACCGGGGAGCTGTTTTTT
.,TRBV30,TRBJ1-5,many,CAWSVGGNQPQHF,TGTGCCTGGAGTGTAGGGGGCAATCAGCCCCAGCATTTT
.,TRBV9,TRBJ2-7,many,CASSVAMVSREQYF,TGTGCCAGCAGCGTAGCGATGGTTTCACGGGAGCAGTACTTC
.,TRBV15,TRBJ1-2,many,CATSDRTNYGYTF,TGTGCCACCAGCGACAGAACTAACTATGGCTACACCTTC
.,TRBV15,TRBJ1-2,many,CATSFKRAGASPFGYTF,TGTGCCACCAGCTTCAAGAGGGCAGGAGCTTCCCCCTTTGGCTACACCTTC
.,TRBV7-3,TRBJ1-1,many,CKRAEAFF,TGTAAGAGGGCTGAAGCTTTCTTT
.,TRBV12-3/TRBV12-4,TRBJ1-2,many,CASSRTEDGGDGYTF,TGTGCCAGCAGCCGTACCGAGGACGGCGGAGATGGCTACACCTTC